These T cell receptor beta chains were read from a single sample in a study of regulatory T cells in long-lasting Graves disease. TCRdb itself ran the multiplex PCR reads through MiXCR, one entry per CDR3 protein. The profile shows about 200,000 distinct CDR3 sequences, approximately 20% of them singletons. Here the sequenced sample was peripheral blood mononuclear cells (PBMCs), taken at new diagnosis, from a patient treated with antithyroid drugs. Receptors originate from a female donor with Graves disease. Each CDR3 is given with its conserved first and last residue. A D gene is named only where the DNA matches it firmly. A row's size may be missing; if present it is once, few, many or a size class.

>-|-|TRBJ1-2|TRBV6-1
TGTGCCAGCAGAAAGGGTAGGGAATCGGACGGCTACACCTTC
CASRKGRESDGYTF
>TRBD1|many|TRBJ2-7|TRBV7-2
TGTGCCAGCAGCCACCGGGACAGGGCTCCCGAGCAGTACTTC
CASSHRDRAPEQYF
>TRBD2|many|TRBJ2-7|TRBV12-3/TRBV12-4
TGTGCCAGCAGTAGACTAGCGGGGGCCTACGAGCAGTACTTC
CASSRLAGAYEQYF
>TRBD2|-|TRBJ2-3|TRBV20-1
TGCAGTGCTAGTGGGACTAGCGGGAGGGCCCTAGGGCAGGCAGATACGCAGTATTTT
CSASGTSGRALGQADTQYF
>TRBD1|many|TRBJ2-5|TRBV7-8
TGTGCCAGCACCAACAGGGGGCGGCGGGAGACCCAGTACTTC
CASTNRGRRETQYF
>TRBD2|many|TRBJ2-5|TRBV18
TGTGCCAGCTCACCACGGTCGGGGAGGGCCATTGAGACCCAGTACTTC
CASSPRSGRAIETQYF
>TRBD1|many|TRBJ2-7|TRBV2
TGTGCCAGCAGGATGACAGGGAATGAGTACGAGCAGTACTTC
CASRMTGNEYEQYF
>-|many|TRBJ1-2|TRBV20-1
TGCAGTGCTAGAGACTACGGAGCTAACTATGGCTACACCTTC
CSARDYGANYGYTF
>-|many|TRBJ1-4|TRBV6-1
TGTGCCAGCAGTATGGACAGCGACCTTGGGAAACTGTTTTTT
CASSMDSDLGKLFF
>-|few|TRBJ2-7|TRBV7-9
TGTGCCAGCAGCTTAGTCCAGGGCAGTTTTAAGGAGCAGTACTTC
CASSLVQGSFKEQYF
>TRBD2|few|TRBJ2-7|TRBV9
TGTGCCAGCAGCGTAGAGGGGACTAGCGGGAGGGCCCGACGAACCTACGAGCAGTACTTC
CASSVEGTSGRARRTYEQYF
>-|many|TRBJ1-2|TRBV12-3/TRBV12-4
TGTGCCAGCGGAGACATGAACTATGGCTACACCTTC
CASGDMNYGYTF
>-|many|TRBJ1-3|TRBV19
TGTGCCAGTATGGAGACAGCCGCCAGCTCTGGAAACACCATATATTTT
CASMETAASSGNTIYF
>-|many|TRBJ1-1|TRBV9
TGTGCCAGCAGCGTAGACAGCGACTTTGAAGCTTTCTTT
CASSVDSDFEAFF
>-|many|TRBJ2-1|TRBV12-3/TRBV12-4
TGTGCCAGCAGCCGAAGAGAGCAGTTCTTC
CASSRREQFF
>TRBD1|many|TRBJ1-2|TRBV2
TGTGCCAGCAGAGGAGCAGGGGGCTTGTTCTATGGCTACACCTTC
CASRGAGGLFYGYTF
>TRBD2|many|TRBJ2-7|TRBV6-1
TGTGCCAGCAGTCGGTTTAGCGGGTTCTACGAGCAGTACTTC
CASSRFSGFYEQYF
>-|many|TRBJ2-5|TRBV6-1
TGTGCCAGCAGCTCAAGGGACACGGGGACCCAGTACTTC
CASSSRDTGTQYF
>-|many|TRBJ1-6|TRBV7-9
TGTGCCAGCAGCCACAGGGATTCACCCCTCCACTTT
CASSHRDSPLHF
>TRBD1|many|TRBJ1-6|TRBV19
TGTGCCAGTAGTATCTCCCTACAGGGGGCCAATTCACCCCTCCACTTT
CASSISLQGANSPLHF
>TRBD2|many|TRBJ2-7|TRBV20-1
TGCAGTGCCCCGCCGTTCGGGAGGGCCGACGAGCAGTACTTC
CSAPPFGRADEQYF
>TRBD2|many|TRBJ2-7|TRBV10-3
TGTGCCATCAGTGAGAGAGCCGGGACTAGCATTGGCGAGCAGTACTTC
CAISERAGTSIGEQYF
>TRBD2|many|TRBJ2-7|TRBV7-2
TGTGCCAGCAGCTTATCTAGCGGGAGGGGAAACTTC
CASSLSSGRGNF
>-|many|TRBJ2-7|TRBV28
TGTGCCAGCAGTTCCCTGACAGGCCGACTGGCCTACGAGCAGTACTTC
CASSSLTGRLAYEQYF
>TRBD1|many|TRBJ1-1|TRBV28
TGTGCCAGCGGGGGACAGCTGGGCACTGAAGCTTTCTTT
CASGGQLGTEAFF
>-|many|TRBJ1-2|TRBV19
TGTGCCAGTCGAGGGGGGGCAGAACTCTATGGCTACACCTTC
CASRGGAELYGYTF
>TRBD1|many|TRBJ2-5|TRBV12-5
TGTGCTAGTGGTTCAGCCTGGGGCGGGACAGGGAAACAAGAGACCCAGTACTTC
CASGSAWGGTGKQETQYF
>-|many|TRBJ2-7|TRBV5-5
TGTGCCAGCAGCTTCCAAACAGGGTACGAGCAGTACTTC
CASSFQTGYEQYF
>TRBD2|-|TRBJ2-7|TRBV9
TGTGCCAGCAGCCCCCAAGCCTCAGCGGGAGCGGTCGAGCAGTACTTC
CASSPQASAGAVEQYF
>-|many|TRBJ2-3|TRBV6-2/TRBV6-3
TGTGCCAGCAGTGATTATTACCTCGCAGATACGCAGTATTTT
CASSDYYLADTQYF
>TRBD1|many|TRBJ2-1|TRBV2
TGTGCCAGTGACCCGGGACAGGGAAGGGGGAATGAGCAGTTCTTC
CASDPGQGRGNEQFF
>-|many|TRBJ1-4|TRBV5-1
TGCGCCAGCAGCTTGGTGCAGGGTAATGAAAAACTGTTTTTT
CASSLVQGNEKLFF
>-|few|TRBJ2-6|TRBV7-2
TGTGCCAGCAGCTTAGGAACTGGGGCCAACGTCCTGACTTTC
CASSLGTGANVLTF
>-|many|TRBJ1-2|TRBV5-1
TGCGCCAGCAGCTTGGTGCCCCTTCATGCAGGCTATGGCTACACCTTC
CASSLVPLHAGYGYTF
>-|many|TRBJ2-4|TRBV28
TGTGCCAGCAGGGACCCCGGGATTAAAAACATTCAGTACTTC
CASRDPGIKNIQYF
>-|-|TRBJ2-5|TRBV11-3
TGTGCCAGCAGCTTCCGGACTGACCAAGAGACCCAGTACTTC
CASSFRTDQETQYF
>TRBD2|-|TRBJ2-2|TRBV7-2
TGTGCCAGCAGCTCCCGAAAGAGCGGGAGGGCCGGGGCCGGGGAGCTGTTTTTT
CASSSRKSGRAGAGELFF
>TRBD1|many|TRBJ2-7|TRBV6-2/TRBV6-3
TGTGCCAGCAGTTACCCGACCGGGACAGGGACCTACGAGCAGTACTTC
CASSYPTGTGTYEQYF
>TRBD1|many|TRBJ2-5|TRBV12-3/TRBV12-4
TGTGCCAGCAGTTTTGCGGACAGGGACGAGACCCAGTACTTC
CASSFADRDETQYF
>TRBD2|-|TRBJ2-3|TRBV29-1
TGCAGCGGAGGGGGACTAGCGAAATATACGCAGTATTTT
CSGGGLAKYTQYF
>TRBD1|many|TRBJ1-6|TRBV20-1
TGCAGTGCTAGAGACCCGGACAGGCCCGGGTGGGGTTCACCCCTCCACTTT
CSARDPDRPGWGSPLHF
>-|many|TRBJ2-3|TRBV6-5
TGTGCCAGCAGTTACGAGCAGATCACAGATACGCAGTATTTT
CASSYEQITDTQYF
>TRBD2|many|TRBJ2-3|TRBV24-1
TGTGCCACCAGTGACCTCACTAGCGGGAGTGTGACAGATACGCAGTATTTT
CATSDLTSGSVTDTQYF
>-|many|TRBJ2-3|TRBV11-3
TGTGCCAGCACCCCGGAAGCTAGTACAGATACGCAGTATTTT
CASTPEASTDTQYF
>-|few|TRBJ1-4|TRBV4-2
TGTGCCAGCAGACTTGGCGGCGGGAGTAATGAAAAACTGTTTTTT
CASRLGGGSNEKLFF
>TRBD1|many|TRBJ2-5|TRBV4-2
TGTGCCAGCAGCGCCAGACCCTTGGGGGACAGCCAAGAGACCCAGTACTTC
CASSARPLGDSQETQYF